This T cell receptor beta chain was obtained from a study of cytomegalovirus exposure and HLA in healthy donors. The length of the CDR3 is 15 residues. Per the germline V gene, CDR1 is SEHNR and CDR2 is FQNEAQ (reference sequence). Unmatched junction bases numbered 6, after V lost 3 bases and J lost 5 bases. With respect to this clone: What it binds is unknown.

Study outcomes and limitations: Overall, about 160 TCR beta chains were annotated as cytomegalovirus-associated.

Assay used: immunoSEQ multiplex PCR; TCRdb lists only in-frame clones, some missing. The table has tens of thousands of clones, 92% seen once. The rearrangement links TRBV7-9 to TRBJ2-1; 8 bases are a match to TRBD2. This receptor was taken from a man younger than 35 in good health and CMV-seronegative. The sample comprised PBMCs. The CDR3 is CASSFSGAPNNEQFF. The CDR3, as DNA: TGTGCCAGCAGCTTTAGCGGGGCGCCTAACAATGAGCAGTTCTTC.